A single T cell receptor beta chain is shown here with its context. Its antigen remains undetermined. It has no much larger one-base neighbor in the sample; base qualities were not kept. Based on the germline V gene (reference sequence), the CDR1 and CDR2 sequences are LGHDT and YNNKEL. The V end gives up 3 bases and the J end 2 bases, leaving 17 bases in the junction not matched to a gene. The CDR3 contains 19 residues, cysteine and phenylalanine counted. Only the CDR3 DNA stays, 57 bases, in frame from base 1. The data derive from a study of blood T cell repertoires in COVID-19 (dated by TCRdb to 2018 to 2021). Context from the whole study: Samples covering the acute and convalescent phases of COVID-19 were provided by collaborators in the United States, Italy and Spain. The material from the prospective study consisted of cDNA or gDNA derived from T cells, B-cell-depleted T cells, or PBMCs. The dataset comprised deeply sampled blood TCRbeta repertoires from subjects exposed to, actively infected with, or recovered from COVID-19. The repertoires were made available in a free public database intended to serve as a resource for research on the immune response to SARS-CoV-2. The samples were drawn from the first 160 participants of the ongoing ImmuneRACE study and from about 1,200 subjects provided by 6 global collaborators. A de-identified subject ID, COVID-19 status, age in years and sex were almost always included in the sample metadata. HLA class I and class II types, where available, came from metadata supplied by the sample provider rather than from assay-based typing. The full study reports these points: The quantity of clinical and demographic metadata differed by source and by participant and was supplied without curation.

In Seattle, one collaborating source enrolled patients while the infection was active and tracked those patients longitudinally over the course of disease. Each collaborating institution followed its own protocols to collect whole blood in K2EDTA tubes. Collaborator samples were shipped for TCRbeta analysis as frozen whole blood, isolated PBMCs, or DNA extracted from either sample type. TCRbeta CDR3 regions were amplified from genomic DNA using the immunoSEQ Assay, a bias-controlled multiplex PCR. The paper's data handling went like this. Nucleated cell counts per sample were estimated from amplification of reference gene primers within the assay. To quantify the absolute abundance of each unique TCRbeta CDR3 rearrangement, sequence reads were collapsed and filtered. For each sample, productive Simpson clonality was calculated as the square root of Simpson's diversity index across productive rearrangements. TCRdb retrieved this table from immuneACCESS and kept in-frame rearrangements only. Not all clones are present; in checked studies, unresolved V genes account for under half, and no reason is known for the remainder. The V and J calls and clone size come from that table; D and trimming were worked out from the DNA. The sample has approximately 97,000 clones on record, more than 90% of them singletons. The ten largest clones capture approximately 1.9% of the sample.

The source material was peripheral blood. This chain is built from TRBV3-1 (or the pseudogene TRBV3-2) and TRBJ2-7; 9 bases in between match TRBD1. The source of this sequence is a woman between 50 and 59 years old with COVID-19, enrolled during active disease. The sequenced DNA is TGTGCCAGCAGCCACATAAGAGTTAGTCGGGACAGGGAAACCTACGAGCAGTACTTC. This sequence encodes CASSHIRVSRDRETYEQYF.